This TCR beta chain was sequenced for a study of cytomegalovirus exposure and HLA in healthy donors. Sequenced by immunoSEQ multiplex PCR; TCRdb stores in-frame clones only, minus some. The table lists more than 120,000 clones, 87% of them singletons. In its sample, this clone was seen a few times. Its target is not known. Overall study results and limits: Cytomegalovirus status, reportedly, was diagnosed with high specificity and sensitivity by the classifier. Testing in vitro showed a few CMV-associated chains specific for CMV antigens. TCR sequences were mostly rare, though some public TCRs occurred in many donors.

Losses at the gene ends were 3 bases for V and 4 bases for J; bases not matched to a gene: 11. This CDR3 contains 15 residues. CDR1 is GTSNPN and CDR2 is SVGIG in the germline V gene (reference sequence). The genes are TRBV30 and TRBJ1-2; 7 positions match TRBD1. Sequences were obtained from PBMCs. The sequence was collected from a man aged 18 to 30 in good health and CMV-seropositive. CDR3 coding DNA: TGTGCCTGGAGGGCGACGGTGCAGGGGGTCTATGGCTACACCTTC. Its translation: CAWRATVQGVYGYTF.